The clone carrying this T cell receptor delta chain was recorded a few times. Its target is unknown. The CDR3 contains 21 residues. Germline V gene sequence: CDR1 GEAIGNYY, CDR2 EKD. Trimming cost V 0 bases and J 0 bases; bases outside gene matches: 20. Extracted RNA was reverse transcribed into cDNA. The CDR3 regions were amplified by multiplex PCR from V-gene primers to a constant-region primer. TCRdb re-called clones from the multiplex PCR reads via CATT. The table records about 50,000 delta-chain clones, approximately 16% of them present only once. The sorted cells were CD3+ Vdelta1+ Vdelta2- thymocytes from alphabeta-depleted thymus. The data are from a study of Vδ1+ human thymocytes. Study-wide results and caveats: Highly polyclonal TRG and TRD repertoires with Gaussian CDR3 length distributions appeared in thymus. Around 18% of thymic delta-chain sequences were Vdelta2, with few Vdelta3, unlike blood Vdelta1+ controls. Bulk repertoire data may be misinterpreted because of unexpected Vdelta2 sequences.

The chain combines TRDV2 with TRDJ1; TRDD3 aligns across 8 bases. Sample: Vdelta1+ gamma-delta thymocytes from the thymus. Stated subset: FACS-sorted CD3+ TCRalphabeta- TCRVdelta1+ TCRVdelta2- thymocytes. This TCR derives from a girl less than two years old who had congenital heart surgery. The CDR3 here is CACDTVGGRDTRDAHTDKLIF. CDR3 bases: TGTGCCTGTGACACCGTGGGGGGCCGGGATACGCGAGACGCCCACACCGATAAACTCATCTTT.